This T cell receptor (beta chain) was obtained from a study of human CD8 memory T cell subsets. Note on this clonotype: Its antigen is not known.

General study findings and limits: Apart from T cell receptor beta chains, no chains were sequenced in the study. Estimates that used Chao1 suggested higher diversity in stem-like memory T cells than in precursor exhausted T cells.

In each subset, RNA was taken from duplicate vials, each of under 190,000 sorted CD8+ T cells. There are 16 residues in the CDR3. Germline V gives CDR1 SQVTM, CDR2 ANQGSEA. Production of TCR beta libraries used UMI-labeled 5' RACE as the method. TCRdb derives one entry per CDR3 protein from the 5' RACE reads, leaving out DNA. The sample has some 11,000 distinct CDR3 sequences; the top ten hold 14%. The sample comprised CD8+ T cells from PBMCs. The rearrangement links TRBV29-1 to TRBJ2-1; TCRdb indicates TRBD2, and absent DNA this call remains unverified. The receptor was derived from a human donor in good health. CDR3 sequence reads: CSVPISGGAAYNEQFF.